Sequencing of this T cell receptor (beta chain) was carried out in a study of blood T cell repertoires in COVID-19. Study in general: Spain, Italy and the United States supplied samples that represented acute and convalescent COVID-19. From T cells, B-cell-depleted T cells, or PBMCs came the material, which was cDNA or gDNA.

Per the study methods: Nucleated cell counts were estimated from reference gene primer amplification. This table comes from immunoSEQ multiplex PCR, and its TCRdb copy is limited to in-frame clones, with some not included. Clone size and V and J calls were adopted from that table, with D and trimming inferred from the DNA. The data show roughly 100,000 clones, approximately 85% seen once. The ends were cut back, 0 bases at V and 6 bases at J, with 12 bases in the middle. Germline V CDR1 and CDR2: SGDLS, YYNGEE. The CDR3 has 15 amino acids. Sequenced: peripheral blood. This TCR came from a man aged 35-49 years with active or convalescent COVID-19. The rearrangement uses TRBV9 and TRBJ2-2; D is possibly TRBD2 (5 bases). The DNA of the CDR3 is TGTGCCAGCAGCGTAGCAAGGGAGATTCCCGGGGAGCTGTTTTTT. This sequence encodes CASSVAREIPGELFF. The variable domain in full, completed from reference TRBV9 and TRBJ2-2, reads DSGVTQTPKHLITATGQRVTLRCSPRSGDLSVYWYQQSLDQGLQFLIQYYNGEERAKGNILERFSAQQFPDLHSELNLSSLELGDSALYFCASSVAREIPGELFFGEGSRLTVL.